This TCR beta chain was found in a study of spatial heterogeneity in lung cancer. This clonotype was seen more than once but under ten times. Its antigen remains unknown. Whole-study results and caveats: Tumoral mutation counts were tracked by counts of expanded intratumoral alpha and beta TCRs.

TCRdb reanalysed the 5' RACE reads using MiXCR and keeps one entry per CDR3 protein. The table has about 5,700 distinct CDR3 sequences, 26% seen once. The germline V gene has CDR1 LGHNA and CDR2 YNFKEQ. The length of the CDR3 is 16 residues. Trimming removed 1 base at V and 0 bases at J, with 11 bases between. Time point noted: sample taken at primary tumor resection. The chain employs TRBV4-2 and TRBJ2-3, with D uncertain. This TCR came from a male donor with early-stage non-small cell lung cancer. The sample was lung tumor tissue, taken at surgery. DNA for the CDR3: TGTGCCAGCAGCCAAGGGAACGGAGCTAGCACAGATACGCAGTATTTT. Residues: CASSQGNGASTDTQYF.